These 23 T cell receptor beta chains came from one sample sequenced in a study of blood T cells in healthy people across ages. A second PCR, run for about 6 to 11 cycles, used a sample-barcoded 5' primer plus a J-beta primer mix. TCRdb ran MiXCR on the 5' RACE reads and lists one entry per CDR3 protein. The repertoire holds about 970,000 distinct CDR3 sequences, with roughly 51% as singletons. The sample taken for sequencing was blood. The source of these receptors is an older woman in good health.

This clonotype was observed a handful of times. The chain couples TRBV6-5 to TRBJ2-5; the match to TRBD1 covers 8 bases. Trimming took 0 bases from V and 4 from J; bases not matched to a gene: 10. The CDR3 loop spans 17 amino acids. CDR1 is MNHEY and CDR2 is SVGAGI in the germline V gene. CDR3 nucleotides: TGTGCCAGCAGTTACTCGATGGCGGATGACAGGGGAGAGACCCAGTACTTC. Translating it yields CASSYSMADDRGETQYF.

V usage is TRBV12-3 or TRBV12-4 and J usage is TRBJ2-1; 8 bases align to TRBD2. This CDR3 has 17 residues. The V gene end was trimmed by 2 bases and the J gene end by 8 bases; junction bases not matched to a gene: 14. The CDR3, as DNA: TGTGCCAGCAGTTTATATGGGACTAGTGGGAGGGCCGATGAGCAGTTCTTC. Amino acids: CASSLYGTSGRADEQFF.

The rearrangement uses TRBV12-3 or TRBV12-4 and TRBJ2-7; tentative D call: TRBD1 (6 bases). V shed 8 bases and J shed 0 bases, with 20 bases lying between them. The CDR3 totals 16 residues. The CDR3 sequence is CASGRTGKGFSYEQYF. CDR3 nucleotide sequence: TGTGCCAGCGGACGAACAGGGAAGGGCTTCTCCTACGAGCAGTACTTC.

The chain uses TRBV18 and TRBJ2-4, with TRBD2 matching over 7 bases. The DNA end lines up better with TRBJ2-7; the J call may be wrong. The germline V gene encodes CDR1 KGHSH and CDR2 LQKENI. This CDR3 is 15 amino acids long. The CDR3 sequence: CASSPFPSGEYEQYF. The CDR3 nucleotides read TGTGCCAGCTCGCCCTTCCCTAGCGGAGAATACGAGCAGTACTTC.

The V and J genes are TRBV28 and TRBJ2-1; 10 positions match TRBD2. V lost 7 bases to trimming and J lost 7 bases; unmatched junction nucleotides: 7. CDR3 length: 14 residues. In germline, CDR1 is MDHEN, CDR2 SYDVKM. The CDR3 nucleotides read TGTGCCAGCACTGAACTAGCGGGGATTAATGAGCAGTTCTTC. Protein product: CASTELAGINEQFF.

This clonotype was detected a few times. V is TRBV10-3 and J is TRBJ2-7; 9 positions agree with TRBD1. V gave up 3 bases and J gave up 2 bases; unmatched junction bases: 5. CDR1 ENHRY and CDR2 SYGVKD come from the germline V gene. CDR3 length: 15 amino acids. The CDR3 here is CAISDPRTGAYEQYF. CDR3 in DNA: TGTGCCATCAGTGATCCCCGGACAGGGGCCTACGAGCAGTACTTC.

This clonotype has a handful of counts. The CDR3 region is CASSSGVYNEQYF. CDR3 in DNA: TGTGCCAGCAGTAGCGGAGTGTACAATGAGCAGTACTTC. This chain joins TRBV7-2 and TRBJ2-5; tentatively, D is TRBD2 (6 bases). The CDR3 is 13 residues long. V shed 6 bases and J shed 11 bases, with 19 bases lying between them. Germline values: CDR1 SGHTA, CDR2 FQGNSA.

The J gene is TRBJ2-7, the V gene TRBV29-1, with 8 nucleotides matching TRBD1. Germline V gene lookup returns CDR1 SQVTM and CDR2 ANQGSEA. V trimming: 4 bases; J trimming: 7 bases; junction bases outside the gene matches: 9. The CDR3 runs 13 residues. The CDR3 nucleotides read TGCAGCGTTGGGACAGGGTCCTACAATGAGCAGTACTTC. This encodes CSVGTGSYNEQYF.

This clonotype was found a few times. The rearrangement links TRBV6-5 to TRBJ2-7; D call uncertain. The J call is doubtful: the DNA matches TRBJ2-5 better. Per the germline V gene, CDR1 is MNHEY and CDR2 is SVGAGI. CDR3 size: 13 residues. The CDR3 DNA is TGTGCCAGCAGTTCGGTGGGCAGGGAGACCCAGTACTTC. It translates to CASSSVGRETQYF.

This clonotype appeared a few times. The genes are TRBV13 and TRBJ2-4, with D perhaps matching TRBD1 or TRBD2 (5 bases each). The end of the DNA fits TRBJ2-7 better, so the J call may be wrong. The CDR3 has 12 amino acids. Germline V CDR1 and CDR2: PRHDT, FYEKMQ (reference sequence). CDR3 sequence: CASSSDGTEQYF. The CDR3, as DNA: TGTGCCAGCAGCTCGGACGGGACCGAGCAGTACTTC.

The rearrangement uses TRBV7-9 and TRBJ2-7; TRBD1 matches 11 bases. This CDR3 has 16 amino acids. Germline CDR1 reads SEHNR; CDR2 reads FQNEAQ (reference sequence). V lost 5 bases and J lost 2; bases outside the gene matches: 8. The CDR3 sequence: CASSQTPGQGAYEQYF. CDR3 nucleotide sequence: TGTGCCAGCAGCCAAACCCCGGGACAGGGGGCCTACGAGCAGTACTTC. Drawing the rest from reference TRBV7-9 and TRBJ2-7, the complete variable domain is DTGVSQNPRHKITKRGQNVTFRCDPISEHNRLYWYRQTLGQGPEFLTYFQNEAQLEKSRLLSDRFSAERPKGSFSTLEIQRTEQGDSAMYLCASSQTPGQGAYEQYFGPGTRLTVT.

CDR3 amino acids: CASSQTSGRPQETQYF. The CDR3 nucleotides are TGCGCCAGCAGCCAGACCAGCGGGAGGCCCCAAGAGACCCAGTACTTC. The rearrangement links TRBV4-3 to TRBJ2-7; 9 positions match TRBD2. The better agreement between TRBJ2-5 and the DNA end casts doubt on the J call. CDR3 length equals 16 residues. The V gene's germline CDR1 is LGHNA and CDR2 YSLEER.

This clonotype was detected ten times or more. This chain connects TRBV7-3 to TRBJ2-7, with D perhaps TRBD1 (5 bases). Trimming shortened V by 5 bases and J by 0 bases, and 11 bases separated the two germline ends. The CDR3 has 14 amino acids. Per the germline V gene, CDR1 is SGHTA and CDR2 is FQGTGA. The CDR3 DNA follows: TGTGCCAGCAGCCGCGACAGCGACTCCTACGAGCAGTACTTC. Its translation: CASSRDSDSYEQYF.

This chain links TRBV28 with TRBJ2-7; TRBD2 is a possible D gene (6 bases). CDR1 is MDHEN and CDR2 is SYDVKM in the germline V gene. The CDR3 runs 14 residues. Trimming shortened V by 5 bases and J by 5 bases, and 16 bases separated the two germline ends. The CDR3, as DNA: TGTGCCAGCAGTGCTCCGGGAGCAGGAAACGAGCAGTACTTC. Translation gives CASSAPGAGNEQYF.

V usage is TRBV5-1 and J usage is TRBJ2-5; tentatively, D is TRBD2 (5 bases). The V and J ends lost 4 bases and 1 base respectively, with 14 bases between them. The CDR3 sequence is 15 residues long. Germline lookup yields CDR1 SGHRS and CDR2 YFSETQ. DNA for the CDR3: TGCGCCAGCAGCCCAGCGGCGCAGTGCCAAGAGACCCAGTACTTC. As protein: CASSPAAQCQETQYF.

This chain connects TRBV28 to TRBJ2-7; TRBD2 matches at 9 bases. Germline V gene data show CDR1 as MDHEN and CDR2 as SYDVKM. CDR3 length: 17 residues. V was clipped by 3 bases and J by 4 bases; unmatched bases: 13. CDR3 region: CASSFLIQMTSGYEQYF. The CDR3 DNA follows: TGTGCCAGCAGTTTCCTGATTCAAATGACTAGCGGATACGAGCAGTACTTC.

The chain combines TRBV5-1 with TRBJ2-3; 7 bases fit TRBD2. This CDR3 is built from 16 residues. J was trimmed by 6 bases and V by 6 bases; bases with no gene match: 16. The germline V gene encodes CDR1 SGHRS and CDR2 YFSETQ. CDR3 region: CASTPASAGKTDTQYF. CDR3 nucleotides: TGCGCCAGCACCCCGGCTTCAGCGGGAAAGACGGATACGCAGTATTTT.

The chain couples TRBV20-1 to TRBJ2-3; 11 nucleotides line up with TRBD2. Germline V gene lookup returns CDR1 DFQATT and CDR2 SNEGSKA (reference sequence). The CDR3 has 15 residues. V was clipped by 6 bases and J by 3 bases; unmatched bases: 8. The CDR3 bases are TGCAGTGCGCTCAGACTAGCGGGACTAACAGATACGCAGTATTTT. Protein sequence: CSALRLAGLTDTQYF.

The chain joins TRBV20-1 to TRBJ2-7; TRBD1 agrees at 10 bases. This CDR3 contains 14 residues. CDR1 is DFQATT, CDR2 SNEGSKA, per germline (reference sequence). Germline trimming cut 3 bases from V and 7 bases from J; bases unmatched to any gene: 9. The CDR3 protein is CSARAGTGAGEQYF. The CDR3 nucleotides read TGCAGTGCTAGGGCTGGGACAGGGGCGGGGGAGCAGTACTTC.

This chain connects TRBV7-2 to TRBJ2-7; 7 positions match TRBD2. Germline V gene data show CDR1 as SGHTA and CDR2 as FQGNSA. This CDR3 has 15 amino acids. V dropped 2 bases and J dropped 0; count of bases not matched to a gene: 4. CDR3 sequence (DNA): TGTGCCAGCAGCTTACGTCGGGGGGTCTCCTACGAGCAGTACTTC. Translating it yields CASSLRRGVSYEQYF. The whole variable domain, remainder taken from reference TRBV7-2 and TRBJ2-7, is GAGVSQSPSNKVTEKGKDVELRCDPISGHTALYWYRQSLGQGLEFLIYFQGNSAPDKSGLPSDRFSAERTGGSVSTLTIQRTQQEDSAVYLCASSLRRGVSYEQYFGPGTRLTVT.

In nucleotides, the CDR3 is TGTGCCAGCAGCTCGATCGGACTAGCGCTAGAGACCCAGTACTTC. It encodes CASSSIGLALETQYF. V usage is TRBV7-7 and J usage is TRBJ2-5; 9 bases map to TRBD2. Trimming took 4 bases from V and 4 from J; bases not matched to a gene: 7. The CDR3 extends over 15 amino acids. Germline lookup yields CDR1 SSHAT and CDR2 FNYEAQ (reference sequence).

This sequence joins TRBV15 and TRBJ2-7, with D perhaps assigned TRBD1 or TRBD2 (5 bases each). Trimming removed 7 bases from V and 0 bases from J, with 13 bases in between. Germline values: CDR1 LNHNV, CDR2 YYDKDF (reference sequence). This CDR3 comprises 14 residues. CDR3 sequence reads: CATTAGASSYEQYF. In DNA, the CDR3 is TGTGCCACCACGGCCGGGGCCAGCTCCTACGAGCAGTACTTC. The full variable domain, completed using reference TRBV15 and TRBJ2-7, is DAMVIQNPRYQVTQFGKPVTLSCSQTLNHNVMYWYQQKSSQAPKLLFHYYDKDFNNEADTPDNFQSRRPNTSFCFLDIRSPGLGDTAMYLCATTAGASSYEQYFGPGTRLTVT.

This clonotype has a handful of counts. V usage is TRBV10-3 and J usage is TRBJ2-7, with D tentatively TRBD1 or TRBD2 (5 bases each). CDR1 ENHRY and CDR2 SYGVKD come from the germline V gene. The CDR3 totals 14 residues. V lost 3 bases and J lost 8, with 17 bases in between. Here the CDR3 DNA reads TGTGCCATCAGTGATTCCGGGACCGACGACAAGCAGTACTTC. This translates into CAISDSGTDDKQYF.